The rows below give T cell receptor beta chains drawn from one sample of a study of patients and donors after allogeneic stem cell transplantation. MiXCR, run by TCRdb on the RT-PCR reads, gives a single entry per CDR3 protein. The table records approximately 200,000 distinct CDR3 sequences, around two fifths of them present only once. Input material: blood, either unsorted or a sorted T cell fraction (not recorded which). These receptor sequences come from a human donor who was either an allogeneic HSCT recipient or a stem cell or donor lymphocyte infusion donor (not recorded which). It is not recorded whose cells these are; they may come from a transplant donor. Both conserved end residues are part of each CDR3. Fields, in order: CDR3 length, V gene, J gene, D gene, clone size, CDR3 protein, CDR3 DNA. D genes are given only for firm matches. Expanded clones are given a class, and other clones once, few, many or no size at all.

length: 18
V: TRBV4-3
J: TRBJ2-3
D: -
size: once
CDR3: CASSHPRGAGEVTDTQYF
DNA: TGCGCCAGCAGCCACCCCCGGGGGGCAGGGGAGGTGACAGATACGCAGTATTTT

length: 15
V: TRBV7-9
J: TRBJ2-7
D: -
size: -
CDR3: CASSAVGGLTYEQYF
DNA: TGTGCCAGCAGCGCAGTTGGGGGCTTAACCTACGAGCAGTACTTC

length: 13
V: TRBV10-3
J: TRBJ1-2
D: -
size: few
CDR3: CAINSRGNYGYTF
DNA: TGTGCCATCAACTCCAGGGGAAACTATGGCTACACCTTC

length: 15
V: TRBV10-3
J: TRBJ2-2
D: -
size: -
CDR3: CAISQLGGATGELFF
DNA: TGTGCCATCAGCCAACTGGGGGGAGCGACCGGGGAGCTGTTTTTT

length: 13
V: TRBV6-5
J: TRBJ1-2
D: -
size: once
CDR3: CASSYPAADGYTF
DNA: TGTGCCAGCAGTTACCCGGCAGCGGATGGCTACACCTTC

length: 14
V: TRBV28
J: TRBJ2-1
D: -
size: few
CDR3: CATDYSVGDNEQFF
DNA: TGTGCCACAGATTACAGCGTAGGGGACAATGAGCAGTTCTTC

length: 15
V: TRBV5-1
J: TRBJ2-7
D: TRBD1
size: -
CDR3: CASSIRTGGYHEQYF
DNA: TGCGCCAGCAGCATAAGGACAGGGGGCTATCACGAGCAGTACTTC

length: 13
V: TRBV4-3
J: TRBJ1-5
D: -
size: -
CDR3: CASSQEENQPQHF
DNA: TGCGCCAGCAGCCAAGAAGAAAATCAGCCCCAGCATTTT

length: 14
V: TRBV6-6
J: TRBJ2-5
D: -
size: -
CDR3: CASNLVGPQETQYF
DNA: TGTGCCAGCAACTTAGTTGGACCACAAGAGACCCAGTACTTC

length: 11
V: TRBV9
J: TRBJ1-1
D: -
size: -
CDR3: CASVGDTEAFF
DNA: TGTGCCAGCGTGGGGGACACTGAAGCTTTCTTT

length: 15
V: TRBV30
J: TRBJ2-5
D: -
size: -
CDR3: CAWSPPLGLQETQYF
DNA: TGTGCCTGGAGTCCCCCACTAGGCCTCCAAGAGACCCAGTACTTC

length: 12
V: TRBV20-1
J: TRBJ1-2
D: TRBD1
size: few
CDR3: CSAWDRAGGYTF
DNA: TGCAGTGCTTGGGACAGGGCAGGGGGCTACACCTTC

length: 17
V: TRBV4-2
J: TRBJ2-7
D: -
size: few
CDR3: CASSQEPEFGGSYEQYF
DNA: TGTGCCAGCAGCCAAGAGCCAGAGTTCGGCGGCTCCTACGAGCAGTACTTC

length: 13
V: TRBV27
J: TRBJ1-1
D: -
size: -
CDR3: CAIQERMNTEAFF
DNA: TGTGCCATCCAGGAAAGGATGAACACTGAAGCTTTCTTT

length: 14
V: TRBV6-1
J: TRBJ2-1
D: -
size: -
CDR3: CASSGVIAVNEQFF
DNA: TGTGCCAGCAGTGGGGTCATTGCGGTCAATGAGCAGTTCTTC

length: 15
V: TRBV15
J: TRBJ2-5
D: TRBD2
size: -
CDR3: CATSRVASGRETQYF
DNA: TGTGCCACCAGCAGAGTGGCTAGCGGGAGAGAGACCCAGTACTTC

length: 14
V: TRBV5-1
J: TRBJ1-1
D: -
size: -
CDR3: CASSLNRANTEAFF
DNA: TGCGCCAGCAGCTTGAACAGGGCGAACACTGAAGCTTTCTTT

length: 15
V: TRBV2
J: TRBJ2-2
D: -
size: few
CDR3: CASTFGRSNTGELFF
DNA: TGTGCCAGCACCTTCGGCAGATCGAACACCGGGGAGCTGTTTTTT

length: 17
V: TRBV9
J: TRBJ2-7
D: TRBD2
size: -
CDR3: CASSVDDPSGLLGEQYF
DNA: TGTGCCAGCAGCGTAGATGACCCTAGCGGGCTCCTGGGCGAGCAGTACTTC

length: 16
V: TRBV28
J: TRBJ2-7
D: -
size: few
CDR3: CASSHFGTLSSYEQYF
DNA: TGTGCCAGCAGCCATTTCGGGACCCTATCTTCCTACGAGCAGTACTTC

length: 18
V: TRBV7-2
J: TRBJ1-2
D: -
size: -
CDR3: CASSSRIHNREPNYGYTF
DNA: TGTGCCAGCAGCTCCCGAATCCACAACAGGGAGCCTAACTATGGCTACACCTTC

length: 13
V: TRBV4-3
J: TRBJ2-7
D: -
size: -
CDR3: CASSQEQHYEQYF
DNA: TGCGCCAGCAGCCAAGAACAACACTACGAGCAGTACTTC

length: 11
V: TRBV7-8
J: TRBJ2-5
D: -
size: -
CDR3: CASKGGETQYF
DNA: TGTGCCAGCAAAGGTGGAGAGACCCAGTACTTC

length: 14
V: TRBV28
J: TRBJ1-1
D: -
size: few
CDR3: CASIRGFMNTEAFF
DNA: TGTGCCAGCATAAGGGGTTTTATGAACACTGAAGCTTTCTTT

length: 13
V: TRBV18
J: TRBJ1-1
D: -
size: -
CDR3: CASSPSMNTEAFF
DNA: TGTGCCAGCTCACCGAGCATGAACACTGAAGCTTTCTTT

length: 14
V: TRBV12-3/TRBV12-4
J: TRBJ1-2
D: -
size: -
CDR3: CASSYGPSNYGYTF
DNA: TGTGCCAGCAGTTACGGGCCTTCGAACTATGGCTACACCTTC

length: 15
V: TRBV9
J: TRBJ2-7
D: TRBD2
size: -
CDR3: CASSMGLAGGYEQYF
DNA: TGTGCCAGCAGCATGGGACTAGCGGGAGGCTACGAGCAGTACTTC

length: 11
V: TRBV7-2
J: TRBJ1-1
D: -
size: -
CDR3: CASRQNAEAFF
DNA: TGTGCCAGCCGACAGAACGCTGAAGCTTTCTTT

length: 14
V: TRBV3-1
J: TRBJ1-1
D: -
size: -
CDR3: CASSNLGSNTEAFF
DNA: TGTGCCAGCAGCAACTTGGGGTCGAACACTGAAGCTTTCTTT

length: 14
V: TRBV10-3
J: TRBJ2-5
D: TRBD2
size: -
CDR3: CAIKASGKVETQYF
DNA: TGTGCCATCAAGGCTAGCGGGAAGGTGGAGACCCAGTACTTC

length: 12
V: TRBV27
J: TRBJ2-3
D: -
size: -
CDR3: CASGAAPDTQYF
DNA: TGTGCCAGCGGGGCGGCGCCAGATACGCAGTATTTT

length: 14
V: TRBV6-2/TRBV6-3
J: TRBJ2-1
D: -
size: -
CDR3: CASRDPQGYNEQFF
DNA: TGTGCCAGCAGGGACCCTCAAGGGTACAATGAGCAGTTCTTC

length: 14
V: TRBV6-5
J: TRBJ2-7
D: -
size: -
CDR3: CASSPGGFYYEQYF
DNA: TGTGCCAGCAGTCCCGGGGGTTTCTACTACGAGCAGTACTTC

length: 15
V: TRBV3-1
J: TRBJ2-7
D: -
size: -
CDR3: CASSQDQGWVYEQYF
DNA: TGTGCCAGCAGCCAAGATCAGGGATGGGTCTACGAGCAGTACTTC

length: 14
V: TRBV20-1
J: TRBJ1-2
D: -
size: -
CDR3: CSASNTRDNYGYTF
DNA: TGCAGTGCTAGCAATACCAGGGATAACTATGGCTACACCTTC

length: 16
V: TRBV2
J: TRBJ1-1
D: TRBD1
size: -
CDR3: CASTGGPSKINTEAFF
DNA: TGTGCCAGCACAGGGGGCCCTTCGAAGATTAACACTGAAGCTTTCTTT

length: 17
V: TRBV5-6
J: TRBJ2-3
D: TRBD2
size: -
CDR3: CACSLRTSGISTDTQYF
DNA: TGTGCCTGCAGCTTGCGTACTAGCGGAATTAGCACAGATACGCAGTATTTT

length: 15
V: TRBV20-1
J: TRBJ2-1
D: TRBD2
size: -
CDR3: CSATRLAGGYNEQFF
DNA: TGCAGTGCTACACGACTAGCGGGAGGGTACAATGAGCAGTTCTTC

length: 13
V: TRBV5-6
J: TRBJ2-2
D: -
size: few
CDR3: CASSGWGTGELFF
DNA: TGTGCCAGCAGCGGTTGGGGGACCGGGGAGCTGTTTTTT

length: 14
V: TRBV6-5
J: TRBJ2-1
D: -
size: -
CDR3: CASRVRTIYNEQFF
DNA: TGTGCCAGCAGAGTGAGGACGATTTACAATGAGCAGTTCTTC

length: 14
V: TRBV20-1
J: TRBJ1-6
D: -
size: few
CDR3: CSASEGPYNSPLHF
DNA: TGCAGTGCTAGTGAGGGACCCTATAATTCACCCCTCCACTTT

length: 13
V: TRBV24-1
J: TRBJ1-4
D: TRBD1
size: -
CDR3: CATSDNRGEKLFF
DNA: TGTGCCACCAGTGACAACAGGGGCGAAAAACTGTTTTTT

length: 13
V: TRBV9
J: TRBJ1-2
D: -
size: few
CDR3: CASSVPTGNGYTF
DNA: TGTGCCAGCAGCGTACCAACAGGAAATGGCTACACCTTC

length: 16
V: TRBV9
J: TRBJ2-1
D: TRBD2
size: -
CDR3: CASSSPKSSGDNEQFF
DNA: TGTGCCAGCAGCTCCCCTAAGTCTAGCGGAGACAATGAGCAGTTCTTC

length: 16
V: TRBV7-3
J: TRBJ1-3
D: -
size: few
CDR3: CASSPHGGISGNTIYF
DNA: TGTGCCAGCAGCCCACATGGGGGAATCTCTGGAAACACCATATATTTT

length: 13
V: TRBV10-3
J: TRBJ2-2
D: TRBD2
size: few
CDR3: CATGTSFIRELFF
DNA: TGTGCCACTGGGACTAGCTTTATCCGGGAGCTGTTTTTT

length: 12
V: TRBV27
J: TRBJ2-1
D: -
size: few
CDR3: CASGPPGHEQFF
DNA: TGTGCCAGCGGGCCCCCGGGTCATGAGCAGTTCTTC

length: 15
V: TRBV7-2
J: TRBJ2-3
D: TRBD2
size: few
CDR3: CASSSRTSGRDTQYF
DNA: TGTGCCAGCAGCTCCAGAACTAGCGGGAGGGATACGCAGTATTTT

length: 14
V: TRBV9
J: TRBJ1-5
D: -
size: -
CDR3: CASSVEGQEEPQHF
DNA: TGTGCCAGCAGCGTAGAGGGGCAAGAGGAGCCCCAGCATTTT

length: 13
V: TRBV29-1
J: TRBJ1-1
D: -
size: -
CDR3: CSVTRRQNTEAFF
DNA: TGCAGCGTTACCCGACGGCAGAACACTGAAGCTTTCTTT

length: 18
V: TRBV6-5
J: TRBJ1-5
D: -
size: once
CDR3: CASSYSGGRFYSNQPQHF
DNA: TGTGCCAGCAGTTACTCAGGGGGACGCTTTTATAGCAATCAGCCCCAGCATTTT

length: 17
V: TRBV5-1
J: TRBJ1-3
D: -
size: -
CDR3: CASSLELGGQAGNTIYF
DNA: TGCGCCAGCAGCTTGGAGCTGGGTGGGCAGGCTGGAAACACCATATATTTT

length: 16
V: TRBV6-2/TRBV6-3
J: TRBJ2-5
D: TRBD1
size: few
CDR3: CASSFPGTEYQETQYF
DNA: TGTGCCAGCAGTTTCCCCGGGACAGAGTACCAAGAGACCCAGTACTTC

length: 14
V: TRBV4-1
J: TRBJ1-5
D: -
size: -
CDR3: CASSQAMGSQPQHF
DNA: TGCGCCAGCAGCCAAGCGATGGGCAGTCAGCCCCAGCATTTT